This TCR beta chain was obtained from a study of identical twins. The study, taken as a whole, reports: There was an excess of low generation probability in the out-of-frame alpha sequences that twins shared.

On this clonotype itself: Its specificity is not known.

Trimming removed 4 bases from V and 4 bases from J; junction bases left unmatched: 1. The CDR3 length is 13 residues. Germline CDR1 is MNHEY and CDR2 is SVGEGT. TCRdb re-analysed the 5' RACE reads in MiXCR, keeping a single row per CDR3 protein. The sample comprises 470,000 or so distinct CDR3 sequences, 24% of which are singletons, and 2.9% rests with the top ten. The data also belong to a second study, concerning T cells expressing NK-cell markers. From that study: TCR beta repertoires came from sorted CD3+CD56+NKG2C+, CD3+CD56+NKG2C- and CD3+CD56-NKG2C+ T cells.

The sample taken for sequencing was CD4+ T cells sorted from blood. The rearrangement links TRBV6-2 or TRBV6-3 to TRBJ1-1, with 9 bases matching TRBD1. The sequence was obtained from a woman between 18 and 29 years old in good health. Written as DNA, the CDR3 is TGTGCCAGCAGTTGGGACAGGGTCACTGAAGCTTTCTTT. It yields the protein CASSWDRVTEAFF.